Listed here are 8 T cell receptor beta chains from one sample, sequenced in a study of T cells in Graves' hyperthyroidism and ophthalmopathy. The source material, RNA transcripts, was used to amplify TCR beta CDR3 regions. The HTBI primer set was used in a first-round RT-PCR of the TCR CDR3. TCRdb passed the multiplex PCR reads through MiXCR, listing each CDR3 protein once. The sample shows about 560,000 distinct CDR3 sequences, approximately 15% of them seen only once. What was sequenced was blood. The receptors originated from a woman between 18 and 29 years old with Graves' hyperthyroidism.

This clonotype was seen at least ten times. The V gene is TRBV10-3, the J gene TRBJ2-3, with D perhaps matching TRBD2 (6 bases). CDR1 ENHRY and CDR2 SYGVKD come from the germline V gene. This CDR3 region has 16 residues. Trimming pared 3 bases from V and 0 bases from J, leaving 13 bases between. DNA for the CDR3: TGTGCCATCAGTGACCCGACTAGGGAAAGCACAGATACGCAGTATTTT. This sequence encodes CAISDPTRESTDTQYF.

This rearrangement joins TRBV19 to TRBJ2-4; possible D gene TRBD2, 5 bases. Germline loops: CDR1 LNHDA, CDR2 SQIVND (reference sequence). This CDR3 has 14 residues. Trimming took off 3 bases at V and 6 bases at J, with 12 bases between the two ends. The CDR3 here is CASSIPSGLNIQYF. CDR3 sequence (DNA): TGTGCCAGTAGTATCCCGAGCGGACTAAACATTCAGTACTTC.

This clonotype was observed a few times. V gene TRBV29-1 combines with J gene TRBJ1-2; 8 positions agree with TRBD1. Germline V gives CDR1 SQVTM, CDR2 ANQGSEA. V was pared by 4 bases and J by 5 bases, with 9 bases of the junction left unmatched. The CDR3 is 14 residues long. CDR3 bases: TGCAGCGTTGTGGGGCAGGGGGCTCGATATGGCTACACCTTC. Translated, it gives CSVVGQGARYGYTF. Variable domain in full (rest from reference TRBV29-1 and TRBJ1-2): SAVISQKPSRDICQRGTSLTIQCQVDSQVTMMFWYRQQPGQSLTLIATANQGSEATYESGFVIDKFPISRPNLTFSTLTVSNMSPEDSSIYLCSVVGQGARYGYTFGSGTRLTVV.

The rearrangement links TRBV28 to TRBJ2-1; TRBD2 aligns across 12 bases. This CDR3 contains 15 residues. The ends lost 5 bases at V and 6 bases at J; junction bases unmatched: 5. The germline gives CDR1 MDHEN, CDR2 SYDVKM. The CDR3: CASSGLAGRVNEQFF. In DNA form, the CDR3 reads TGTGCCAGCAGTGGACTAGCGGGAAGGGTCAATGAGCAGTTCTTC. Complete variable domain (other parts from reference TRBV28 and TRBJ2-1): DVKVTQSSRYLVKRTGEKVFLECVQDMDHENMFWYRQDPGLGLRLIYFSYDVKMKEKGDIPEGYSVSREKKERFSLILESASTNQTSMYLCASSGLAGRVNEQFFGPGTRLTVL.

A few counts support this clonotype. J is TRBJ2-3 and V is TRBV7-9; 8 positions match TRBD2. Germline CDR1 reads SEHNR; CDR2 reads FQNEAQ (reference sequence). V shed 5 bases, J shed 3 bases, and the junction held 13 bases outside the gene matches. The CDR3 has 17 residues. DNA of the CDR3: TGTGCCAGCAGCCGTACGACCGGGGGGGCCGGAACAGATACGCAGTATTTT. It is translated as CASSRTTGGAGTDTQYF.

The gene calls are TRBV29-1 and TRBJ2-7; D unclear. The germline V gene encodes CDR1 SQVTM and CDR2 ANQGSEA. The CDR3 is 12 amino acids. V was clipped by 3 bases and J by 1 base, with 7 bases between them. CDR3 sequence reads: CSVEDGSYEQYF. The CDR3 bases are TGCAGCGTTGAGGACGGGTCCTACGAGCAGTACTTC.

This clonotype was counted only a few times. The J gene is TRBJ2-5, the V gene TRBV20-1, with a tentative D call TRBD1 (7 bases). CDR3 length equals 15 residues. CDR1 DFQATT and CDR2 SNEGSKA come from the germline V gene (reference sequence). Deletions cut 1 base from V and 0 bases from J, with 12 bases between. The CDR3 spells CSARVEGQHQETQYF. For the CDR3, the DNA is TGCAGTGCTAGAGTGGAGGGACAGCACCAAGAGACCCAGTACTTC.

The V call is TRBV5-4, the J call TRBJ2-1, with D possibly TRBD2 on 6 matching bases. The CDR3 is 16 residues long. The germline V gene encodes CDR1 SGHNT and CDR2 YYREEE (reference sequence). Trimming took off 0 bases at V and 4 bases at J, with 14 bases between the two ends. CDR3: CASSLAAGRQYNEQFF. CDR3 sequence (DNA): TGTGCCAGCAGCTTGGCTGCGGGACGGCAATACAATGAGCAGTTCTTC. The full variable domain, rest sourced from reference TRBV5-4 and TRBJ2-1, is ETGVTQSPTHLIKTRGQQVTLRCSSQSGHNTVSWYQQALGQGPQFIFQYYREEENGRGNFPPRFSGLQFPNYSSELNVNALELDDSALYLCASSLAAGRQYNEQFFGPGTRLTVL.